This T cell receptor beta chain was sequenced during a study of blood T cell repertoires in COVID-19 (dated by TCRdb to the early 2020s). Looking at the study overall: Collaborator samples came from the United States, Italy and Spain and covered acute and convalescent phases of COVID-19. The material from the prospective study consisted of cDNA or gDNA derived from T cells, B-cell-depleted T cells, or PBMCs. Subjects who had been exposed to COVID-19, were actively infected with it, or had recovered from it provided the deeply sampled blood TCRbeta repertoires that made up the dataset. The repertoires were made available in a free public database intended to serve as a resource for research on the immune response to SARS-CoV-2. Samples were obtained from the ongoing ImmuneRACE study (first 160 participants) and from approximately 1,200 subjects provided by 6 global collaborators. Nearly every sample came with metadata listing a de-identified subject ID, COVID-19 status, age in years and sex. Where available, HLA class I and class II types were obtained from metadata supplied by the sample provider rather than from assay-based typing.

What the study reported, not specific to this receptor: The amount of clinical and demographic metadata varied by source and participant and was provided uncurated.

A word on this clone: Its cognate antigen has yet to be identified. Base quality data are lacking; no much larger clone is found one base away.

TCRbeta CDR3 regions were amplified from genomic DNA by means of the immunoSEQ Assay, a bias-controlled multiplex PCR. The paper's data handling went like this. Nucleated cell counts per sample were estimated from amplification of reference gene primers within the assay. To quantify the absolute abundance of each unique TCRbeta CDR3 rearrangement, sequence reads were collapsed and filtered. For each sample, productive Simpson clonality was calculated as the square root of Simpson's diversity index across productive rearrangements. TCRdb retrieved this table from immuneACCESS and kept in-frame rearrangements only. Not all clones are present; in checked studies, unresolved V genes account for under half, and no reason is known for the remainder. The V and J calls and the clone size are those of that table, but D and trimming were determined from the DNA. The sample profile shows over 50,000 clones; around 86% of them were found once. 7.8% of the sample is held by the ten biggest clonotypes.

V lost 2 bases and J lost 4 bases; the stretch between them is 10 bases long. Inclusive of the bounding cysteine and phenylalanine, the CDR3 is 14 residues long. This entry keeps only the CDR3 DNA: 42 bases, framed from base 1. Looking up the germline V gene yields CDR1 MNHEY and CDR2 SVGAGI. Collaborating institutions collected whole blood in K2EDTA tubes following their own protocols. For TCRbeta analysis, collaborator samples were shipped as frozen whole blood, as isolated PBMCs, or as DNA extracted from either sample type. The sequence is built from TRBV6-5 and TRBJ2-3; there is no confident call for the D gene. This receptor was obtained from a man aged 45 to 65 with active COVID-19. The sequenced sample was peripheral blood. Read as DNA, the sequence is TGTGCCAGCAGTTACCGAGAGCACGCAGATACGCAGTATTTT. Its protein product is CASSYREHADTQYF.